This is a list of T cell receptor beta chains from one sample in a study of control samples from healthy donors and cancer patients. This table comes from immunoSEQ multiplex PCR, and its TCRdb copy is limited to in-frame clones, with some not included. The sample includes 150,000 or so clones, about 90% of them seen just once. Input material: blood. These TCRs come from a man aged 18-30 years in good health. Both conserved end residues are part of each CDR3. The size entry is marked missing in some rows and otherwise reads once, few, many or a size class.

clone_size,v_call,j_call,cdr3_aa
NA,TRBV7-8,TRBJ2-5,CASTWGGTQYF
NA,TRBV20-1,TRBJ2-1,CSASRGNEQFF
few,TRBV11-3,TRBJ2-1,CASSLGSGHSYNEQFF
NA,TRBV6-4,TRBJ1-1,CASREDPGGFTEAFF
NA,TRBV5-6,TRBJ1-3,CASSRLSLGGSGNTIYF
NA,TRBV3-1/TRBV3-2,TRBJ2-5,CASSQVPTSGGRGETQYF
NA,TRBV6-1,TRBJ1-4,CASSESPPWATNEKLFF
NA,TRBV7-3,TRBJ2-1,CASSSEPTRLRNEQFF
NA,TRBV12-3/TRBV12-4,TRBJ2-3,CASSLRDTQYF
NA,TRBV6-5,TRBJ2-7,CASSSRGGRSSYEQYF
NA,TRBV6-6,TRBJ2-3,CASRRGQGATDTQYF
NA,TRBV5-1,TRBJ2-1,CASSLAGTSGADSYNEQFF
NA,TRBV7-7,TRBJ2-2,CASSLGHTGELFF
NA,TRBV5-1,TRBJ2-5,CASSLGSSGGAGETQYF
NA,TRBV5-1,TRBJ2-2,CASRVGGSTGELFF
NA,TRBV28,TRBJ2-3,CASSFERSTDTQYF
few,TRBV7-8,TRBJ2-7,CASSLAAQGYEQYF
few,TRBV10-1,TRBJ2-2,CASSEAIAGTGRTGELFF
NA,TRBV27,TRBJ1-5,CASSNRDRDQPQHF
NA,TRBV9,TRBJ2-5,CASSADSSETQYF
NA,TRBV29-1,TRBJ1-1,CSVEKQGGEAFF
NA,TRBV5-5,TRBJ1-5,CASSSQVSNQPQHF
NA,TRBV25-1,TRBJ2-5,CASSDSGTPSETQYF
NA,TRBV5-6,TRBJ2-4,CASRGVGKNIQYF
NA,TRBV6-2/TRBV6-3,TRBJ2-7,CASSYEGEQYF
NA,TRBV7-2,TRBJ2-2,CASSLLGGSNTGELFF
NA,TRBV27,TRBJ1-3,CASSQNSPGNTIYF
once,TRBV7-7,TRBJ2-5,CASSFSDYGQAGETQYF
NA,TRBV6-5,TRBJ2-6,CASFIGLSGANVLTF